These T cell receptor beta chains were read from a single sample in a study of T cells in Graves' hyperthyroidism and ophthalmopathy. Each CDR3 protein is one row after TCRdb ran MiXCR on the multiplex PCR reads. Of approximately 560,000 distinct CDR3 sequences listed, approximately 14% were seen once; the top ten hold 6.5% to 8%. The material sequenced was blood. Receptors were obtained from a woman in her thirties with Graves' hyperthyroidism. CDR3s leave out the opening cysteine and the closing phenylalanine or tryptophan.

v_call: TRBV6-1
j_call: TRBJ2-1
cdr3_aa: ASSEADKYNEQF

v_call: TRBV7-8
j_call: TRBJ2-5
cdr3_aa: ASSSTGFVMAQY

v_call: TRBV19
j_call: TRBJ2-2
cdr3_aa: ASSISYRRRLVVHVNTGELF

v_call: TRBV15
j_call: TRBJ1-2
cdr3_aa: ATSRGRGGYGYT

v_call: TRBV28
j_call: TRBJ1-2
cdr3_aa: ASSLKGDSYGYT

v_call: TRBV28
j_call: TRBJ1-2
cdr3_aa: ASSSGGLGYT

v_call: TRBV27
j_call: TRBJ2-7
cdr3_aa: ASSPLGEGSYEQY

v_call: TRBV20-1
j_call: TRBJ1-1
cdr3_aa: SAREGTAWNTEAF

v_call: TRBV6-2/TRBV6-3
j_call: TRBJ2-5
cdr3_aa: ASIGNFQETQY

v_call: TRBV4-1
j_call: TRBJ2-7
cdr3_aa: ASSSGASTTYEQY

v_call: TRBV7-9
j_call: TRBJ2-3
cdr3_aa: ASSPVGGSADTQY

v_call: TRBV7-9
j_call: TRBJ2-7
cdr3_aa: ASSRQGAFYEQY

v_call: TRBV9
j_call: TRBJ2-5
cdr3_aa: ASSPGTSRGETQY

v_call: TRBV20-1
j_call: TRBJ2-3
cdr3_aa: SARGSGSADTQY

v_call: TRBV13
j_call: TRBJ2-7
cdr3_aa: ASSLDASGMYYEQY

v_call: TRBV30
j_call: TRBJ1-6
cdr3_aa: AWSPPGTVNSPLH

v_call: TRBV7-2
j_call: TRBJ2-1
cdr3_aa: ASSLASPKYNEQF

v_call: TRBV9
j_call: TRBJ2-1
cdr3_aa: ASSVGGEFAYNEQF

v_call: TRBV5-1
j_call: TRBJ2-7
cdr3_aa: ASSSYPDYEQY

v_call: TRBV28
j_call: TRBJ2-7
cdr3_aa: ASSLIWDRVNEQY

v_call: TRBV6-2/TRBV6-3
j_call: TRBJ2-1
cdr3_aa: ASRRRYTSGPSYNEQF

v_call: TRBV11-3
j_call: TRBJ2-7
cdr3_aa: ASSPGPVADYEQY

v_call: TRBV6-2/TRBV6-3
j_call: TRBJ1-3
cdr3_aa: ASSPFGRAGGNTIY

v_call: TRBV27
j_call: TRBJ2-7
cdr3_aa: ATTRQTSAYEQY

v_call: TRBV5-1
j_call: TRBJ1-2
cdr3_aa: ASSLGQGLGGYT

v_call: TRBV7-9
j_call: TRBJ1-1
cdr3_aa: ASSRGTAIKNTEAF

v_call: TRBV5-4
j_call: TRBJ1-1
cdr3_aa: ASSFSGGGTEAF

v_call: TRBV3-1
j_call: TRBJ2-1
cdr3_aa: ASSLGTSALYYNEQF

v_call: TRBV3-1
j_call: TRBJ2-1
cdr3_aa: ASSQIPSLEQF

v_call: TRBV6-1
j_call: TRBJ2-7
cdr3_aa: ASSLPGGPSYEQY

v_call: TRBV2
j_call: TRBJ2-7
cdr3_aa: ASSGKDRPYYEQY

v_call: TRBV2
j_call: TRBJ2-7
cdr3_aa: ASSYPSEGTGKYEQY

v_call: TRBV6-1
j_call: TRBJ2-7
cdr3_aa: ASSEIRSYEQY

v_call: TRBV7-9
j_call: TRBJ2-1
cdr3_aa: ASSLVGTQLYNEQF

v_call: TRBV19
j_call: TRBJ2-1
cdr3_aa: ASSVEEGLAGLNEQF

v_call: TRBV7-2
j_call: TRBJ2-3
cdr3_aa: ASSQIISSTDTQY

v_call: TRBV11-2
j_call: TRBJ2-3
cdr3_aa: ASSLGSADTQY

v_call: TRBV20-1
j_call: TRBJ1-6
cdr3_aa: SARVRGNNSPLH

v_call: TRBV12-3/TRBV12-4
j_call: TRBJ2-7
cdr3_aa: ASSFVAAEQY

v_call: TRBV28
j_call: TRBJ2-7
cdr3_aa: ASSPESGLAYEQY

v_call: TRBV7-6
j_call: TRBJ2-2
cdr3_aa: ASSLPGLAGPFDTGELF

v_call: TRBV9
j_call: TRBJ2-1
cdr3_aa: ASSVGLGKNEQF

v_call: TRBV12-3/TRBV12-4
j_call: TRBJ1-1
cdr3_aa: ASSGRGLTEAF

v_call: TRBV7-2
j_call: TRBJ2-1
cdr3_aa: ASSPPTSREQF